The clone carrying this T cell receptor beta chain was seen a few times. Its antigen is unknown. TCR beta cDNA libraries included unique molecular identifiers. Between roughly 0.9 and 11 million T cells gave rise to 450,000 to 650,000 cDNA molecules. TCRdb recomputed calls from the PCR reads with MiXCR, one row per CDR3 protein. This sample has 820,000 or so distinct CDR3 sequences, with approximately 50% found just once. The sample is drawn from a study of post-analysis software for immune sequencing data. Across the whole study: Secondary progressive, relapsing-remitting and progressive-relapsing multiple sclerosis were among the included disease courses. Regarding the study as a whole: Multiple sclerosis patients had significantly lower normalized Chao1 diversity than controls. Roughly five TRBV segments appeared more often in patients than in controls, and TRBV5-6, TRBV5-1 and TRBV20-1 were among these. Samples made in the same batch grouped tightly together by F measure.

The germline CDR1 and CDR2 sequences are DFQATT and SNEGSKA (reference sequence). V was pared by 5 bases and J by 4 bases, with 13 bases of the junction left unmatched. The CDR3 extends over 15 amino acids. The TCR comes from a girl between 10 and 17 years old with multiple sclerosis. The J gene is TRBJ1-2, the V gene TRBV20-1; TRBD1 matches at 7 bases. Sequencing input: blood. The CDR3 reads CSAHAEGAQGYGYTF. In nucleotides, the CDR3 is TGCAGTGCTCATGCGGAGGGGGCGCAGGGCTATGGCTACACCTTC.